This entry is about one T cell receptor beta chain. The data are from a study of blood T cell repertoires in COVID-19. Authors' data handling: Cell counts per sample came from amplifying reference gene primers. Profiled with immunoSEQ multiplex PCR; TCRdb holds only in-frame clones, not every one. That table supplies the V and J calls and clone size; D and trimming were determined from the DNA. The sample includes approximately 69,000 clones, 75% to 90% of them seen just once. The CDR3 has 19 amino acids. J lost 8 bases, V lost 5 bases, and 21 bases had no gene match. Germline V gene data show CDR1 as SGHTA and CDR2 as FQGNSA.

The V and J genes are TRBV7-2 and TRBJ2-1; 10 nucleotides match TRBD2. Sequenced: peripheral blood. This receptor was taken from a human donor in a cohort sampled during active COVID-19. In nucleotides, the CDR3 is TGTGCCAGCAGCCCACGGTCTAGCGGGGGCGCGAAGGCCTCCCATGAGCAGTTCTTC. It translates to CASSPRSSGGAKASHEQFF. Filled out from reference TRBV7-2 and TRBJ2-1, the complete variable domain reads GAGVSQSPSNKVTEKGKDVELRCDPISGHTALYWYRQSLGQGLEFLIYFQGNSAPDKSGLPSDRFSAERTGGSVSTLTIQRTQQEDSAVYLCASSPRSSGGAKASHEQFFGPGTRLTVL.